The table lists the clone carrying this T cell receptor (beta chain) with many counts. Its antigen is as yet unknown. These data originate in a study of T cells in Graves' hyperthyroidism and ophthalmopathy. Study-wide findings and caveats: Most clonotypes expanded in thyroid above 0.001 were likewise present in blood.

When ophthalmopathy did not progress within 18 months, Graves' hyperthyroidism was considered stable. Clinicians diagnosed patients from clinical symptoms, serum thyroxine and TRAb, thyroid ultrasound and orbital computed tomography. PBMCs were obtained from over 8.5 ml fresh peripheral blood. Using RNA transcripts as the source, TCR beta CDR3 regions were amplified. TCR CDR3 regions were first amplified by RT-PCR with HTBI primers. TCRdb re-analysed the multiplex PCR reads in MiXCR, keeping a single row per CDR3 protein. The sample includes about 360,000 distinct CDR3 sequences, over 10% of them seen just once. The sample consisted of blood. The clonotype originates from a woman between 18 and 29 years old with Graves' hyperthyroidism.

The CDR3, as DNA: TGTGCCATCAGTGAGACGGGAGGACAGTCCAACTATGGCTACACCTTC. This sequence encodes CAISETGGQSNYGYTF. The rearrangement links TRBV10-3 to TRBJ1-2, with a weak D call TRBD1 (6 bases). The germline gives CDR1 ENHRY, CDR2 SYGVKD. The V end lost 2 bases, the J end lost 2 bases, and 15 bases lay between the germline ends. This CDR3 spans 16 amino acids.